This T cell receptor (beta chain) was sequenced during a study of blood T cell repertoires in COVID-19. Study context: Samples representing acute and convalescent COVID-19 were sourced from the United States, Italy and Spain. PBMCs, B-cell-depleted T cells, or T cells provided the cDNA or gDNA that made up the material.

Germline values: CDR1 SQVTM, CDR2 ANQGSEA. The germline V and J ends were trimmed by 1 base and 12 bases, with 9 bases remaining between them. This CDR3 is 11 amino acids long. Authors' processing steps: Amplification from reference gene primers served as the basis for estimated nucleated cell counts. Method: immunoSEQ multiplex PCR; TCRdb's copy keeps in-frame clones and lacks some. D and trimming come from the DNA, and the V and J calls and clone size come from that table. The sample has approximately 130,000 clones, 60% to 85% seen once; the top ten hold about a fifth. The sequenced sample was peripheral blood. This TCR was recovered from an elderly man with acute or convalescent COVID-19. This rearrangement joins TRBV29-1 to TRBJ1-4; D is unclear. This chain's CDR3 is CSVEAGLELFF. CDR3 bases: TGCAGCGTTGAAGCCGGGTTGGAACTGTTTTTT.